Listed below are T cell receptor beta chains from one sample, sequenced in a study of blood T cell repertoires in COVID-19. Profiling relied on immunoSEQ multiplex PCR, and the TCRdb table lists in-frame clones only, not all of them. The table includes a few hundred thousand clones, 87% detected once. Input material: PBMCs or T cells enriched from blood (not recorded which). The receptors derive from a woman aged 18-29 years who had recovered from COVID-19. CDR3s leave out the opening cysteine and the closing phenylalanine or tryptophan. Each record gives: V gene, J gene, CDR3 protein.

V: TRBV29-1
J: TRBJ1-2
CDR3: SVWDSSNDYGYT

V: TRBV4-3
J: TRBJ1-4
CDR3: ASKPMSAATNEKLF

V: TRBV5-6
J: TRBJ2-3
CDR3: ASSFLRLAGEGVPDTQY

V: TRBV5-1
J: TRBJ1-4
CDR3: ASSPGQSGNEKLF

V: TRBV3-1/TRBV3-2
J: TRBJ2-3
CDR3: ASSQGLVPTDTQY

V: TRBV4-2
J: TRBJ1-5
CDR3: ASSPPMTGEVSRQPQH

V: TRBV7-2
J: TRBJ2-1
CDR3: ASSFSSGVKNEQF

V: TRBV6-5
J: TRBJ1-2
CDR3: ASRSPGTPYGYT

V: TRBV2
J: TRBJ2-7
CDR3: ASIADSINEQY

V: TRBV7-9
J: TRBJ1-3
CDR3: ASSSRGAYYLPGNTIY

V: TRBV6-6
J: TRBJ2-1
CDR3: ASSPRESGGQF

V: TRBV28
J: TRBJ1-2
CDR3: ASRTTTGGVSSYT

V: TRBV5-1
J: TRBJ1-6
CDR3: ASSLEGGINSPLH

V: TRBV24-1
J: TRBJ1-4
CDR3: ATSEGTEEKLF